A selection of T cell receptor beta chains follows, all from one sample in a study of response to subunit inactivated influenza vaccine. TCRdb re-analysed the RT-PCR reads in MiXCR, keeping a single row per CDR3 protein. The sample lists over 750,000 distinct CDR3 sequences, over 20% occurring once. The sample in question was PBMCs from blood, obtained 5 days after vaccination. The origin of the receptors is a man in his fifties or sixties who received an inactivated influenza vaccine. Each CDR3 is given with its conserved first and last residue.

CDR3aa,j_gene,v_gene
CASSQGVGGGADTQYF,TRBJ2-3,TRBV11-2
CASSQGHGTQYF,TRBJ2-3,TRBV3-1
CASSTAGGNEQFF,TRBJ2-1,TRBV6-1
CASSHTGTSGVGTGELFF,TRBJ2-2,TRBV3-1
CASSVASQQETQYF,TRBJ2-5,TRBV9
CASSLDRGSPSFF,TRBJ2-1,TRBV11-2
CASSLRRESTDTQYF,TRBJ2-3,TRBV5-5
CASRSAGGRRNQPQHF,TRBJ1-5,TRBV28
CSPNGGQGYEQYF,TRBJ2-7,TRBV29-1
CSARAPGPDTQYF,TRBJ2-3,TRBV20-1
CASSGLGGYTF,TRBJ1-2,TRBV6-1
CASSEGGSRADEQFF,TRBJ2-1,TRBV25-1
CASSQEEREESGNTIYF,TRBJ1-3,TRBV4-2
CASSQDLREWNTEAFF,TRBJ1-1,TRBV4-3
CASSQGRLTYEQYF,TRBJ2-7,TRBV3-1